Sequencing of this TCR beta chain was carried out in a study of shared clonotypes between healthy human individuals. Study details: Each donor's CD8 memory used one plate, CD8 naive two, each CD4 subset three.

With respect to this clone: Its cognate antigen is unknown.

Germline CDR1 is MNHEY and CDR2 is SMNVEV (reference sequence). CDR3 length equals 15 residues. V lost 2 bases and J 4 bases, leaving 14 bases between the germline ends. Study-wide results and limits: The naive CD4 repertoires of a handful of donors were compared, and about 5% of clonotypes were shared.

Per sorted-subset replicate PCR, input was approximately 200 ng DNA, representing tens of thousands of T cell genomes. Sequencing was performed with immunoSEQ multiplex PCR; in TCRdb, only in-frame clones are kept and a portion is missing. Of 2,500,000 or so clones in the sample, 85% to 95% are singletons; the top ten hold 0.37%. The sequencing input was naive CD4+ T cells from PBMCs. Sample subset: CD45RA+ positively selected. This TCR was sampled from a young man in good health. Some clones in this sample may be carry-over from other donors' samples. This chain joins TRBV27 and TRBJ1-1, with a possible D match to TRBD1 (5 bases). CDR3 region: CASSLGAALGTEAFF. CDR3 nucleotide sequence: TGTGCCAGCAGTTTAGGGGCGGCGTTGGGCACTGAAGCTTTCTTT.